These 24 T cell receptor beta chains originate from one sample sequenced in a study of blood T cell repertoires in COVID-19. Measured with immunoSEQ multiplex PCR; TCRdb has only the in-frame clones, and not every one. The profile shows approximately 400,000 clones, roughly four fifths of them singletons. Input material: PBMCs or T cells enriched from blood (not recorded which). The receptors derive from a woman aged 45 to 65 who had recovered from COVID-19.

The genes are TRBV30 and TRBJ1-1; tentative D call: TRBD1 (6 bases). In germline, CDR1 is GTSNPN, CDR2 SVGIG (reference sequence). The ends were cut back, 4 bases at V and 1 base at J, with 10 bases in the middle. The CDR3 contains 13 residues. The CDR3 bases are TGTGCCTGGACAAACAGGGCGAACACTGAAGCTTTCTTT. Its protein product is CAWTNRANTEAFF.

This chain joins TRBV7-8 and TRBJ2-2; D remains unclear. Germline V gene sequence: CDR1 SGHVS, CDR2 FQNEAQ. V lost 5 bases and J 6 bases, leaving 7 bases between the germline ends. CDR3 length: 12 amino acids. CDR3 region: CASSLRSGELFF. The CDR3 bases are TGTGCCAGCAGCCTCAGATCCGGGGAGCTGTTTTTT.

CDR3 coding DNA: TGTGCTGCTGGGGCCGATACGCAGTATTTT. This gives the protein CAAGADTQYF. The V call is TRBV30, the J call TRBJ2-3; TRBD1 is a possible D gene (5 bases). The CDR3 extends over 10 amino acids. CDR1 is GTSNPN and CDR2 is SVGIG in the germline V gene (reference sequence).

This chain links TRBV7-9 with TRBJ1-2, with D perhaps matching TRBD1 (5 bases). Germline CDR1 and CDR2: SEHNR and FQNEAQ (reference sequence). The CDR3 is made up of 13 amino acids. The ends were cut back, 5 bases at V and 2 bases at J, with 9 bases in the middle. CDR3 nucleotide sequence: TGTGCCAGCAGCCTGGACAAGAACTATGGCTACACCTTC. Residues: CASSLDKNYGYTF.

This chain uses TRBV7-9 with TRBJ1-1, with a weak D call TRBD1 (5 bases). V lost 6 bases to trimming and J lost 1 base, with 9 bases between them. CDR3 size: 13 residues. The V gene's germline CDR1 is SEHNR and CDR2 FQNEAQ (reference sequence). CDR3 protein: CASSAGENTEAFF. Written as DNA, the CDR3 is TGTGCCAGCAGTGCGGGGGAGAACACTGAAGCTTTCTTT.

This chain joins TRBV15 and TRBJ1-5; 7 nucleotides agree with TRBD1. The CDR3 is made up of 14 amino acids. Trimming cost V 7 bases and J 3 bases; bases outside gene matches: 6. Per germline, CDR1 LNHNV and CDR2 YYDKDF (reference sequence). CDR3 nucleotide sequence: TGTGCCACCAACAACGACAGGGCCAATCAGCCCCAGCATTTT. Residues: CATNNDRANQPQHF. Full variable domain (missing parts from reference TRBV15 and TRBJ1-5): DAMVIQNPRYQVTQFGKPVTLSCSQTLNHNVMYWYQQKSSQAPKLLFHYYDKDFNNEADTPDNFQSRRPNTSFCFLDIRSPGLGDTAMYLCATNNDRANQPQHFGDGTRLSIL.

The J gene is TRBJ2-7, the V gene TRBV6-6; D might be TRBD2 (5 bases). Germline V gene lookup returns CDR1 MNHNY and CDR2 SVGAGI (reference sequence). V was clipped by 7 bases and J by 2 bases, with 12 bases between them. This CDR3 is built from 13 residues. CDR3 DNA: TGTGCCAGCAATCAAGGGAGTGCCTACGAGCAGTACTTC. Translating gives CASNQGSAYEQYF.

V and J are TRBV6-5 and TRBJ2-7; 12 positions match TRBD2. CDR3 length: 15 amino acids. With 6 bases clipped from V and 2 bases from J, the junction kept 5 bases outside the gene matches. Germline CDR1 is MNHEY and CDR2 is SVGAGI. The CDR3 loop is CASRPGLAGTYEQYF. CDR3 in DNA: TGTGCCAGCAGACCAGGACTAGCGGGAACCTACGAGCAGTACTTC.

This clone was found once. The chain uses TRBV12-1 and TRBJ1-6; TRBD1 is taken as the D call from the table, unchecked against the DNA. TRBV12-1 is a pseudogene locus. The CDR3 is 19 amino acids. CDR3 amino acids: CASSLRDRGGPFYNSPLHF. DNA for the CDR3: TGTGCCAGCAGCCTCCGCGACAGGGGAGGCCCGTTCTATAATTCACCCCTCCACTTT.

The rearrangement links TRBV19 to TRBJ2-4; 7 bases map to TRBD2. This CDR3 comprises 12 residues. The trim removed 5 bases at V and 8 bases at J, leaving 3 bases unmatched. CDR1 is LNHDA, CDR2 SQIVND, per germline (reference sequence). CDR3 in amino acids: CASSVGRDIQYF. The CDR3 nucleotides are TGTGCCAGTAGTGTAGGGAGGGACATTCAGTACTTC.

V usage is TRBV7-9 and J usage is TRBJ1-1; maybe TRBD1 (5 bases). V was cut by 2 bases and J by 7 bases, with 11 bases left in between. The length of the CDR3 is 13 residues. Germline V gene sequence: CDR1 SEHNR, CDR2 FQNEAQ (reference sequence). As DNA, the CDR3 is TGTGCCAGCAGCTTACAGACAGTTCTTGAAGCTTTCTTT. Translation gives CASSLQTVLEAFF.

The CDR3 sequence is CSVGTGGSPYGYTF. The CDR3 nucleotides are TGCAGCGTGGGGACAGGGGGCAGTCCCTATGGCTACACCTTC. The chain joins TRBV29-1 to TRBJ1-2, with 12 bases that match TRBD1. The junction had 6 bases not matched to a gene; V was cut back by 6 bases and J by 4 bases. The germline V gene has CDR1 SQVTM and CDR2 ANQGSEA. The CDR3 consists of 14 residues.

The gene calls are TRBV5-5 and TRBJ2-7; D unresolved. Trimming took 0 bases from V and 4 from J, leaving 5 bases between them. The germline V gene has CDR1 SGHKS and CDR2 YYEKEE (reference sequence). The CDR3 is 12 amino acids. The CDR3 DNA follows: TGTGCCAGCAGCTTGGGAGCGTACGAGCAGTACTTC. Translated, it gives CASSLGAYEQYF.

The CDR3 sequence is CASSSGLQYQETQYF. CDR3 nucleotides: TGTGCCAGCAGCTCCGGACTCCAGTACCAAGAGACCCAGTACTTC. The chain links TRBV28 to TRBJ2-5; D may be TRBD2 (5 bases). Germline values: CDR1 MDHEN, CDR2 SYDVKM. The CDR3 covers 15 residues. The germline V and J ends were trimmed by 6 bases and 0 bases, with 14 bases remaining between them. The entire variable domain, with the rest obtained from reference TRBV28 and TRBJ2-5, is as follows: DVKVTQSSRYLVKRTGEKVFLECVQDMDHENMFWYRQDPGLGLRLIYFSYDVKMKEKGDIPEGYSVSREKKERFSLILESASTNQTSMYLCASSSGLQYQETQYFGPGTRLLVL.

This clone was picked up a small number of times. The V and J genes are TRBV5-6 and TRBJ2-2; maybe TRBD2 (5 bases). CDR1 and CDR2 from the germline V gene are SGHDT and YYEEEE. The CDR3 is 14 residues long. Deletions cut 0 bases from V and 5 bases from J, with 8 bases between. CDR3 DNA sequence: TGTGCCAGCAGCTTGGGCCCGGGGACCGGGGAGCTGTTTTTT. This codes for CASSLGPGTGELFF.

CDR3 DNA sequence: TGTGCCAACCCGGACAGGTCCCTCAACTATGGCTACACCTTC. Translation: CANPDRSLNYGYTF. The rearrangement joins TRBV2 to TRBJ1-2, with 7 positions matching TRBD1. The junction had 10 bases not matched to a gene; V was cut back by 10 bases and J by 2 bases. CDR1 is SNHLY and CDR2 is FYNNEI in the germline V gene. This CDR3 is 14 amino acids long.

Remarks on this clone: The sample contains more than one DNA sequence encoding this CDR3. The V and J genes are TRBV6-5 and TRBJ1-1; TRBD1 might be the D (5 bases). V lost 5 bases to trimming and J lost 1 base, with 11 bases between them. CDR3 size: 14 residues. Germline V gene data show CDR1 as MNHEY and CDR2 as SVGAGI. The DNA for the CDR3 is TGTGCCAGCAGTCCAGGGCTACCGAACACTGAAGCTTTCTTT. Translated: CASSPGLPNTEAFF.

V and J are TRBV19 and TRBJ1-2; TRBD1 might be the D (6 bases). The germline gives CDR1 LNHDA, CDR2 SQIVND (reference sequence). The CDR3 consists of 14 residues. The V and J ends lost 5 bases and 4 bases respectively, with 14 bases between them. The CDR3 protein is CASSQGSFGYGYTF. CDR3 nucleotide sequence: TGTGCCAGTAGTCAGGGGTCCTTCGGCTATGGCTACACCTTC.

In DNA, the CDR3 is TGTGCCAGCAGCTTACCCCATAAACTTAATAATTCACCCCTCCACTTT. Translation gives CASSLPHKLNNSPLHF. This chain uses TRBV7-2 with TRBJ1-6; D remains unclear. The germline gives CDR1 SGHTA, CDR2 FQGNSA. V lost 2 bases and J lost 5, with 13 bases in between. CDR3 length: 16 residues.

This rearrangement joins TRBV25-1 to TRBJ2-1, with a weak D call TRBD2 (6 bases). CDR1 MGHDK and CDR2 SYGVNS come from the germline V gene. V lost 3 bases and J 2 bases, leaving 20 bases between the germline ends. CDR3 length: 18 amino acids. Written as DNA, the CDR3 is TGTGCCAGCAGTGACCCCAGCCGGGGCGGGATCACCTACAATGAGCAGTTCTTC. It specifies CASSDPSRGGITYNEQFF.

The chain couples TRBV15 to TRBJ2-7; TRBD1 matches 8 bases. CDR3 length: 14 residues. In germline, CDR1 is LNHNV, CDR2 YYDKDF (reference sequence). V dropped 4 bases and J dropped 5; count of bases not matched to a gene: 7. CDR3 protein: CATSKTGDEDEQYF. The CDR3 DNA is TGTGCCACCAGCAAGACAGGGGACGAGGACGAGCAGTACTTC.

V and J are TRBV6-5 and TRBJ2-3; TRBD2 matches 7 bases. The germline gives CDR1 MNHEY, CDR2 SVGAGI. This CDR3 is built from 14 residues. The V and J ends lost 5 bases and 4 bases, in that order; junction bases with no gene match: 6. The CDR3 region is CASSRTGGADTQYF. CDR3 nucleotides: TGTGCCAGCAGTCGGACGGGGGGAGCAGATACGCAGTATTTT.

CDR3 coding DNA: TGTGCCAGCAGTCCGGCGGGGCAGCCCCAGCATTTT. This gives the protein CASSPAGQPQHF. This chain joins TRBV28 and TRBJ1-5, with no clear D. Germline assignment: CDR1 MDHEN and CDR2 SYDVKM. This CDR3 is built from 12 residues. Trimming removed 5 bases from V and 7 bases from J, with 9 bases in between.

This chain uses TRBV5-4 with TRBJ1-2; D remains unclear. This CDR3 is built from 14 residues. Germline loops: CDR1 SGHNT, CDR2 YYREEE (reference sequence). The V end lost 5 bases, the J end lost 0 bases, and 11 bases lay between the germline ends. CDR3 coding DNA: TGTGCCAGCAGTGGCAACCCCTCTAACTATGGCTACACCTTC. Protein sequence: CASSGNPSNYGYTF.